The 7 T cell receptor beta chains below all came from one sample that was sequenced in a study of CD8+CD57+ T cells in acquired aplastic anemia. Genomic DNA templated the TCR beta VDJ and CDR3 profiling. A single record per CDR3 protein comes from TCRdb applying MiXCR to the reads. The data contain 100,000 to 150,000 distinct CDR3 sequences, roughly 40% of them singletons. Flow cytometry had shown expanded CD8+CD57+ cells in the patients chosen for sequencing. Specimen: sorted CD4+, CD8+, or CD8+CD57+ T cells (not recorded which) from PBMCs. The receptors were gathered from a human donor with aplastic anemia.

This clonotype was recorded at least ten times. This chain connects TRBV29-1 to TRBJ2-5, with D hard to call. This CDR3 is built from 12 residues. With 4 bases removed from V and 6 bases from J, the gap between germline ends came to 12 bases. CDR1 and CDR2 (germline): SQVTM, ANQGSEA. The CDR3 loop is CSVAILEKTQYF. As DNA, the CDR3 is TGCAGCGTTGCAATCCTGGAAAAGACCCAGTACTTC.

J is TRBJ1-2 and V is TRBV19; D call uncertain. CDR3 length equals 11 residues. The ends were cut back, 1 base at V and 5 bases at J, with 2 bases in the middle. Germline loops: CDR1 LNHDA, CDR2 SQIVND (reference sequence). The CDR3 region has the DNA TGTGCCAGTAGTATAGGGTATGGCTACACCTTC. Translation gives CASSIGYGYTF.

This clonotype was picked up a small number of times. The J gene is TRBJ2-7, the V gene TRBV10-1; D might be TRBD1 (6 bases). Germline CDR1 reads WNHNN; CDR2 reads SYGVQD (reference sequence). The CDR3 loop spans 14 amino acids. V gave up 3 bases and J gave up 5 bases, with 14 bases separating them. DNA for the CDR3: TGCGCCAGCAGTGACCGGGACACGGGCCACGAGCAGTACGTC. This translates into CASSDRDTGHEQYV.

In this sample, this clonotype turned up many times. The V gene is TRBV6-5, the J gene TRBJ1-4; 8 bases fit TRBD1. The ends lost 0 bases at V and 6 bases at J; junction bases unmatched: 3. Germline V lookup: CDR1 MNHEY, CDR2 SVGAGI. This CDR3 contains 15 residues. The CDR3 here is CASSYSGQGDEKLFF. CDR3 coding DNA: TGTGCCAGCAGTTACTCCGGACAGGGAGATGAAAAACTGTTTTTT.

The chain uses TRBV7-9 and TRBJ2-7; perhaps TRBD1 as D (5 bases). V dropped 1 base and J dropped 6 bases, with 13 bases sitting between them. Germline V gene data show CDR1 as SEHNR and CDR2 as FQNEAQ (reference sequence). CDR3 length: 14 residues. The DNA for the CDR3 is TGTGCCAGCAGCTTAGGGTCAGGGCGGCTCGAGCAGTACTTC. Translated, it gives CASSLGSGRLEQYF.

This clonotype came up a few times. This chain uses TRBV20-1 with TRBJ2-3; D may correspond to TRBD1 or TRBD2 (6 bases each). Germline values: CDR1 DFQATT, CDR2 SNEGSKA (reference sequence). CDR3 length: 10 residues. CDR3 sequence (DNA): TGCAGCGGGGGCTACGATACGCAGTATTTT. It codes for CSGGYDTQYF.

This clonotype was counted at least ten times. This sequence joins TRBV12-3 or TRBV12-4 and TRBJ2-7; no clear D. The CDR3 spans 13 residues. Trimming pared 2 bases from V and 7 bases from J, leaving 12 bases between. Here the CDR3 reads CASSLTELGEQYF. For the CDR3, the DNA is TGTGCCAGCAGTTTAACGGAACTCGGGGAGCAGTACTTC.